This record concerns one T cell receptor (beta chain) sequence. No antigen is known for it. Trimming shortened V by 5 bases and J by 3 bases, and 17 bases separated the two germline ends. Germline loops: CDR1 MDHEN, CDR2 SYDVKM. The CDR3 is made up of 16 amino acids. The record originates from a study of beta chain features in type 1 diabetes. Expressed TCRB transcripts were sequenced because the isolated RNA had all been reverse transcribed beforehand. Some clones are missing from TCRdb's copy, which holds only in-frame ones; the method was immunoSEQ multiplex PCR. The repertoire holds 600,000 to 700,000 clones, around 15% seen once, with approximately 0.022% in the top ten. Overall study results and limits: Shortening that was moderate but significant affected the TCRB CDR3s of Type 1 diabetes patients in all four CD4+ subsets.

Sequencing input: naive CD4+ T cells from blood. The TCR sequence derives from a man aged 18 to 29 with type 1 diabetes. The chain uses TRBV28 and TRBJ2-1, with D perhaps matching TRBD1 (5 bases). This chain's CDR3 is CASSPFADRNYNEQFF. The CDR3 coding sequence is TGTGCCAGCAGTCCTTTTGCAGACAGAAACTACAATGAGCAGTTCTTC.